Listed below are T cell receptor beta chains from one sample, sequenced in a study of T cell repertoires in cytomegalovirus infection. TCRdb fed the reads into MiXCR, producing one record per CDR3 protein. The sample carries 450,000 to 600,000 distinct CDR3 sequences, over 9% recorded once. The source material was PBMCs. Source of these receptors: a human donor in good health (CMV status not recorded). Some clones in this sample may be carry-over from other donors' samples. Each CDR3 is given with its conserved first and last residue. D genes are given only for firm matches. A row's size may be missing; if present it is once, few, many or a size class.

CDR3 length	clone size	D gene	V gene	J gene	CDR3 protein	CDR3 DNA
15	few	TRBD1	TRBV2	TRBJ2-3	CASTPDRGMEDTQYF	TGTGCCAGCACCCCGGACAGGGGGATGGAGGATACGCAGTATTTT
13	many	.	TRBV7-3	TRBJ1-2	CASSESVGLGYTF	TGTGCCAGCAGCGAATCGGTGGGATTGGGCTACACCTTC
14	many	.	TRBV5-1	TRBJ1-2	CASSLEGGNYGYTF	TGCGCCAGCAGCTTGGAAGGGGGTAACTATGGCTACACCTTC
13	many	.	TRBV11-1	TRBJ1-1	CASSVLQSAEAFF	TGTGCCAGCAGCGTCCTCCAAAGCGCTGAAGCTTTCTTT
17	many	TRBD2	TRBV10-3	TRBJ2-1	CAISEGSSGESYNEQFF	TGTGCCATCAGTGAAGGGAGTAGCGGGGAGTCCTACAATGAGCAGTTCTTC
16	many	TRBD1	TRBV10-3	TRBJ2-1	CAISGHGQGARNEQFF	TGTGCCATCAGTGGCCACGGACAGGGGGCGAGGAATGAGCAGTTCTTC
15	many	TRBD1	TRBV14	TRBJ1-2	CASSHDGQGTYGYTF	TGTGCCAGCAGCCACGACGGACAGGGGACCTATGGCTACACCTTC
15	many	.	TRBV7-8	TRBJ1-4	CASTQNQAGLQKLFF	TGTGCCAGCACCCAAAATCAAGCGGGACTTCAAAAACTGTTTTTT
13	many	.	TRBV20-1	TRBJ2-3	CSGNSFFTDTQYF	TGCAGTGGGAACTCTTTTTTCACAGATACGCAGTATTTT
16	many	TRBD2	TRBV10-3	TRBJ2-1	CAISEHWTSGGGEQFF	TGTGCCATCAGTGAGCACTGGACTAGCGGGGGAGGTGAGCAGTTCTTC
15	.	.	TRBV30	TRBJ2-2	CAWGSHTGYTGELFF	TGTGCCTGGGGGTCCCATACAGGGTACACCGGGGAGCTGTTTTTT
17	few	.	TRBV27	TRBJ2-1	CASSLAPGGPKYNEQFF	TGTGCCAGCAGTTTGGCCCCCGGGGGCCCCAAGTACAATGAGCAGTTCTTC
15	.	TRBD1	TRBV5-1	TRBJ2-2	CASIPGTENTGELFF	TGCGCCAGCATCCCCGGGACAGAAAACACCGGGGAGCTGTTTTTT